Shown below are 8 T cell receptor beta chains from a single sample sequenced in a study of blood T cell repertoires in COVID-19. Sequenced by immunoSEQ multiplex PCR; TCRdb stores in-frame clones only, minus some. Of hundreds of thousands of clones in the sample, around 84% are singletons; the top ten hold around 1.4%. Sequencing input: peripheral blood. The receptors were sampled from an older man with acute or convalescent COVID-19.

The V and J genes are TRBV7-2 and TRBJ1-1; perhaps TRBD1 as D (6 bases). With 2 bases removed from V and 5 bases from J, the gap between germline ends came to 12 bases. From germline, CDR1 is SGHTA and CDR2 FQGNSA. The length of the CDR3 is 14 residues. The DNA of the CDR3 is TGTGCCAGCAGCTTAACTCCGGGACAAACTGAAGCTTTCTTT. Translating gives CASSLTPGQTEAFF.

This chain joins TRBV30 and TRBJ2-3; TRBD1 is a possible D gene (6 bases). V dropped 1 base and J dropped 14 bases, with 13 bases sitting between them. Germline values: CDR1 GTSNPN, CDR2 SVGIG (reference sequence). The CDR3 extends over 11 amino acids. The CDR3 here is CAWSEAGDWYF. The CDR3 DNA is TGTGCCTGGAGTGAGGCAGGGGATTGGTATTTT.

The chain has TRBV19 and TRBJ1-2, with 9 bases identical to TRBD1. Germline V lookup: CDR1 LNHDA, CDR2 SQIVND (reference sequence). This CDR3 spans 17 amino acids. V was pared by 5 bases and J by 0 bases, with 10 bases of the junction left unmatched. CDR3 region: CASSFSSDRGANYGYTF. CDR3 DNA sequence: TGTGCCAGTAGTTTCTCCTCGGACAGGGGAGCTAACTATGGCTACACCTTC.

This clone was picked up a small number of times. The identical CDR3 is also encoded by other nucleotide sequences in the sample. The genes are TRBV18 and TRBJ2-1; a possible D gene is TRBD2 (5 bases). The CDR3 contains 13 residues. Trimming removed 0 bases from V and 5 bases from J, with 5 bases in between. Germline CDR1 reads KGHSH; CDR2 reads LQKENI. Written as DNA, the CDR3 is TGTGCCAGCTCACCACCGGGAGACAATGAGCAGTTCTTC. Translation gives CASSPPGDNEQFF.

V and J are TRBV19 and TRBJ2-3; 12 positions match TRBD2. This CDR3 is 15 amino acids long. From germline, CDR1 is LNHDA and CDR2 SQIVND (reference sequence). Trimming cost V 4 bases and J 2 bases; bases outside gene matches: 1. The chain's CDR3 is CASSRTSGVTDTQYF. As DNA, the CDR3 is TGTGCCAGTAGTAGGACTAGCGGGGTCACAGATACGCAGTATTTT.

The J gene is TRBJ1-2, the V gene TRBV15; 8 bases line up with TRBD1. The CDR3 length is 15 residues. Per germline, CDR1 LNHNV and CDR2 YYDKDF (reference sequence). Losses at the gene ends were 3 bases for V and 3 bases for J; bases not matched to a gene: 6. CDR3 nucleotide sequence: TGTGCCACCAGCAGCAGGGGGCGAGCGGACTATGGCTACACCTTC. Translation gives CATSSRGRADYGYTF.

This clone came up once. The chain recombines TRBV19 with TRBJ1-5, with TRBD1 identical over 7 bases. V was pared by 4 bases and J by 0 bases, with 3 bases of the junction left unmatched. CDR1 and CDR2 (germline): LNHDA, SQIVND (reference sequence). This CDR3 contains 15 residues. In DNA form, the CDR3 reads TGTGCCAGTAGTAGGGACAGTAATAGCAATCAGCCCCAGCATTTT. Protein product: CASSRDSNSNQPQHF.

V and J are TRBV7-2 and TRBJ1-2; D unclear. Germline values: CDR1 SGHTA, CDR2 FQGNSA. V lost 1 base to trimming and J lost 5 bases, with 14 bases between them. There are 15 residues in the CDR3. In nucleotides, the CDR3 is TGTGCCAGCAGCTTAGGGTCAGCGAGACCTTATGGCTACACCTTC. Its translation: CASSLGSARPYGYTF.